These 26 T cell receptor beta chains were sequenced from one sample in a study of memory CD8 T cells in hepatitis C reinfection. TCRdb keeps only in-frame clones here, not all; method: immunoSEQ multiplex PCR. The sample has more than 45,000 clones, roughly nine tenths seen once. Time point indicated: pre-reinfection, 55 to 20 weeks before reinfection detection. TCR sequencing was done directly ex vivo on sorted cells, without expansion in vitro. The sample taken for sequencing was naive CD8+ T cells sorted from blood. These receptors came from a man aged 18 to 29 with hepatitis C virus infection.

The chain carries TRBV25-1 and TRBJ2-2, with D tentatively TRBD2 (7 bases). CDR1 MGHDK and CDR2 SYGVNS come from the germline V gene. The CDR3 covers 14 residues. Trimming stripped 4 bases from V and 6 bases from J, with 12 bases between. The CDR3 is CASSVAGAPGELFF. The CDR3 DNA follows: TGTGCCAGCAGTGTCGCGGGGGCTCCCGGGGAGCTGTTTTTT.

The V call is TRBV11-2, the J call TRBJ1-1; D not resolved. Trimming shortened V by 5 bases and J by 0 bases, and 16 bases separated the two germline ends. Germline CDR1 and CDR2: SGHAT and FQNNGV. CDR3 length equals 16 residues. The CDR3 nucleotides are TGTGCCAGCAGCCCGGGTGGCGGTACGATGAACACTGAAGCTTTCTTT. The encoded protein is CASSPGGGTMNTEAFF.

This clone was observed once. The gene calls are TRBV21-1 and TRBJ2-4; no DNA check was done on the table's D call, TRBD1. TRBV21-1 is recorded as a pseudogene. This CDR3 is built from 16 residues. CDR3 bases: TGTGCCAGCAGCAAAGAAACAGGGAAGGCCAAAAACATTCAGTACTTC. Its translation is CASSKETGKAKNIQYF.

In nucleotides, the CDR3 is TGTGCCAGTAGTATAACTAGCGGGAGCCCGTCCTACGAGCAGTACTTC. It specifies CASSITSGSPSYEQYF. V and J are TRBV19 and TRBJ2-7; 11 bases match TRBD2. This CDR3 has 16 amino acids. Germline V gene data show CDR1 as LNHDA and CDR2 as SQIVND (reference sequence). V lost 2 bases, J lost 1 base, and 4 bases stayed unmatched.

Concerning this clone: The junction departs from germline at one end; a sequencing error may be responsible. The chain combines TRBV27 with TRBJ2-5; D possibly corresponds to TRBD2 (7 bases). The CDR3 has 15 residues. Germline CDR1 reads MNHEY; CDR2 reads SMNVEV (reference sequence). In DNA, the CDR3 is TGTACCAGCACCCGGGGGGCGGGGATCGGAGAGACCCAGTACTTC. This encodes CTSTRGAGIGETQYF.

The V and J genes are TRBV5-4 and TRBJ2-7; perhaps TRBD2 as D (5 bases). V shed 1 base and J shed 3 bases, with 8 bases lying between them. The CDR3 sequence is 13 residues long. Germline CDR1 and CDR2: SGHNT and YYREEE (reference sequence). This CDR3 is CASSLRGDYEQYV. CDR3 DNA sequence: TGTGCCAGCAGCTTGCGGGGAGACTACGAGCAGTACGTC.

The chain couples TRBV13 to TRBJ2-3; 7 bases align to TRBD2. V trimming: 4 bases; J trimming: 0 bases; junction bases outside the gene matches: 4. Germline CDR1 is PRHDT and CDR2 is FYEKMQ (reference sequence). The CDR3 covers 15 residues. CDR3 protein: CASSYRDYSTDTQYF. DNA of the CDR3: TGTGCCAGCAGCTACCGGGACTACAGCACAGATACGCAGTATTTT.

The chain couples TRBV18 to TRBJ2-7, with 7 bases fitting TRBD2. Germline CDR1 is KGHSH and CDR2 is LQKENI. V was pared by 3 bases and J by 5 bases, with 1 base of the junction left unmatched. The CDR3 covers 12 residues. The CDR3 loop is CASSPGLNEQYF. CDR3 bases: TGTGCCAGCTCACCGGGACTAAACGAGCAGTACTTC.

The chain employs TRBV5-6 and TRBJ2-3, with D perhaps matching TRBD1 (5 bases). With 3 bases removed from V and 4 bases from J, the gap between germline ends came to 18 bases. The germline V gene has CDR1 SGHDT and CDR2 YYEEEE. The CDR3 extends over 16 amino acids. The CDR3 coding sequence is TGTGCCAGCAGCTGGGAAGGGGATTTGTTTTCAGATACGCAGTATTTT. Protein: CASSWEGDLFSDTQYF.

CDR3 coding DNA: TGTGCCAGCAGCCGAGGTACAGCGGGAGGGTTCTACAATGAGCAGTTCTTC. Translated: CASSRGTAGGFYNEQFF. The chain carries TRBV7-2 and TRBJ2-1; 10 positions match TRBD2. The CDR3 is 17 amino acids. J lost 3 bases, V lost 5 bases, and 10 bases had no gene match. CDR1 and CDR2 from the germline V gene are SGHTA and FQGNSA. The full variable domain, in which reference TRBV7-2 and TRBJ2-1 provide the parts outside the CDR3, is GAGVSQSPSNKVTEKGKDVELRCDPISGHTALYWYRQSLGQGLEFLIYFQGNSAPDKSGLPSDRFSAERTGGSVSTLTIQRTQQEDSAVYLCASSRGTAGGFYNEQFFGPGTRLTVL.

This clone was detected once. This sequence joins TRBV2 and TRBJ1-5; D is unresolved. Deletions cut 2 bases from V and 2 bases from J, with 13 bases between. The CDR3 loop spans 16 amino acids. Germline V gene data show CDR1 as SNHLY and CDR2 as FYNNEI. The CDR3 DNA follows: TGTGCCAGCAGTGAACGACCCGGGGTCGGCAATCAGCCCCAGCATTTT. Its translation is CASSERPGVGNQPQHF.

This clone was detected only once. The rearrangement links TRBV29-1 to TRBJ1-2; 8 bases are a match to TRBD1. The CDR3 extends over 15 amino acids. Germline V gene lookup returns CDR1 SQVTM and CDR2 ANQGSEA. V trimming: 6 bases; J trimming: 8 bases; junction bases outside the gene matches: 17. The CDR3 DNA sequence: TGCAGCGTCCTAGGATCGGACAGGGTTAGTAAGGGCTACACCTTC. Translated: CSVLGSDRVSKGYTF.

The chain combines TRBV19 with TRBJ1-1; 7 bases align to TRBD1. V lost 5 bases to trimming and J lost 0 bases; unmatched junction nucleotides: 6. Germline V CDR1 and CDR2: LNHDA, SQIVND (reference sequence). The CDR3 contains 15 residues. CDR3 residues: CASSLWDSMNTEAFF. DNA for the CDR3: TGTGCCAGTAGTCTATGGGACAGCATGAACACTGAAGCTTTCTTT.

V is TRBV19 and J is TRBJ1-3, with 10 bases lining up with TRBD1. Germline-derived CDR1 and CDR2 are LNHDA and SQIVND (reference sequence). The CDR3 is made up of 15 amino acids. V trimming: 8 bases; J trimming: 3 bases; junction bases outside the gene matches: 7. The DNA for the CDR3 is TGTGCCAGTGCATTAGGGACAGGGGTTGGAAACACCATATATTTT. Its translation: CASALGTGVGNTIYF.

This chain links TRBV2 with TRBJ1-5; TRBD1 agrees at 7 bases. Germline V CDR1 and CDR2: SNHLY, FYNNEI. J lost 0 bases, V lost 4 bases, and 6 bases had no gene match. The CDR3 is made up of 16 amino acids. The CDR3 DNA reads as TGTGCCAGCAGTGCGACAGGGCCAAATAGCAATCAGCCCCAGCATTTT. Encoded protein: CASSATGPNSNQPQHF.

This rearrangement joins TRBV7-9 to TRBJ1-1, with D maybe TRBD1 (6 bases). V was cut by 5 bases and J by 6 bases, with 10 bases left in between. The CDR3 sequence is 12 residues long. Germline V gene data show CDR1 as SEHNR and CDR2 as FQNEAQ (reference sequence). The CDR3 is CASSPNRAEAFF. The DNA for the CDR3 is TGTGCCAGCAGCCCTAACAGGGCTGAAGCTTTCTTT.

This clone is a singleton in its sample. The chain links TRBV11-2 to TRBJ2-7; 8 positions agree with TRBD2. Germline CDR1 is SGHAT and CDR2 is FQNNGV. Trimming cost V 5 bases and J 0 bases; bases outside gene matches: 3. CDR3 length equals 14 residues. CDR3 coding DNA: TGTGCCAGCAGCCCGAGCGGGAGCTCCTACGAGCAGTACTTC. It encodes CASSPSGSSYEQYF.

This sequence joins TRBV14 and TRBJ1-5; 9 bases are shared with TRBD1. Germline loops: CDR1 SGHDN, CDR2 FVKESK. V lost 4 bases, J lost 2 bases, and 12 bases stayed unmatched. The CDR3 spans 18 residues. CDR3 sequence reads: CASSRRDRVPIGNQPQHF. The CDR3 bases are TGTGCCAGCAGCCGCCGGGACAGGGTGCCGATCGGCAATCAGCCCCAGCATTTT. The variable domain in full, with the rest retrieved from reference TRBV14 and TRBJ1-5, is EAGVTQFPSHSVIEKGQTVTLRCDPISGHDNLYWYRRVMGKEIKFLLHFVKESKQDESGMPNNRFLAERTGGTYSTLKVQPAELEDSGVYFCASSRRDRVPIGNQPQHFGDGTRLSIL.

This rearrangement joins TRBV6-5 to TRBJ2-1; D is unresolved. The germline V gene has CDR1 MNHEY and CDR2 SVGAGI. Trimming removed 5 bases from V and 0 bases from J, with 11 bases in between. CDR3 length: 15 residues. For the CDR3, the DNA is TGTGCCAGCAGTACCTCACGGAGCTCCTACAATGAGCAGTTCTTC. Its translation is CASSTSRSSYNEQFF.

V gene TRBV5-4 combines with J gene TRBJ2-1; 9 positions agree with TRBD2. Germline V lookup: CDR1 SGHNT, CDR2 YYREEE (reference sequence). The CDR3 contains 15 residues. With V trimmed by 5 bases and J by 6 bases, 9 bases remained unmatched. CDR3 in DNA: TGTGCCAGCAGTACTATGGCGGGAGGGCCCAATGAGCAGTTCTTC. Translation gives CASSTMAGGPNEQFF.

The V call is TRBV6-5, the J call TRBJ1-2; D is unclear. The germline gives CDR1 MNHEY, CDR2 SVGAGI. The length of the CDR3 is 13 residues. V was trimmed by 5 bases and J by 3 bases, leaving 10 bases between them. The CDR3: CASSELRDYGYTF. The DNA of the CDR3 is TGTGCCAGCAGTGAACTGCGGGACTATGGCTACACCTTC.

The chain recombines TRBV9 with TRBJ2-7; TRBD1 aligns across 7 bases. The CDR3 consists of 14 residues. Germline-derived CDR1 and CDR2 are SGDLS and YYNGEE. Trimming took 0 bases from V and 5 from J; bases not matched to a gene: 5. DNA for the CDR3: TGTGCCAGCAGCGTAGGGACAGGTAGCGACGAGCAGTACTTC. This encodes CASSVGTGSDEQYF.

This chain connects TRBV12-2 to TRBJ1-1; whether TRBD1, the table's D call, matches the DNA was not checked. TRBV12-2 is shown as a pseudogene. This CDR3 spans 17 amino acids. The CDR3: CASRPSGTGGGYTEAFF. DNA of the CDR3: TGTGCAAGTCGCCCATCTGGGACAGGGGGAGGATACACTGAAGCTTTCTTT.

The chain employs TRBV2 and TRBJ1-5; D gene uncertain. The CDR3 runs 18 residues. Trimming left V 2 bases short and J 5 bases short, with 22 bases between. The germline V gene has CDR1 SNHLY and CDR2 FYNNEI. DNA of the CDR3: TGTGCCAGCAGTGAAACTACCGACGGTCACCCTGGAGATCAGCCCCAGCATTTT. Encoded protein: CASSETTDGHPGDQPQHF.

The chain couples TRBV10-3 to TRBJ2-6; D uncertain. This CDR3 contains 15 residues. CDR1 is ENHRY and CDR2 is SYGVKD in the germline V gene. V lost 3 bases to trimming and J lost 0 bases, with 6 bases between them. The CDR3 nucleotides read TGTGCCATCAGTGAACAAAACTCTGGGGCCAACGTCCTGACTTTC. It yields the protein CAISEQNSGANVLTF.

V is TRBV5-8 and J is TRBJ1-5, with TRBD1 as a possible D gene (5 bases). The CDR3 extends over 14 amino acids. Trimming took off 7 bases at V and 4 bases at J, with 15 bases between the two ends. The V gene's germline CDR1 is SGHTS and CDR2 YDEGEE. As DNA, the CDR3 is TGTGCCAGCGCGAGCCCGGGGGTTAATCAGCCCCAGCATTTT. Encoded protein: CASASPGVNQPQHF.